Below, 15 T cell receptor beta chains from the same sample are listed, as sequenced in a study of shared clonotypes between healthy human individuals. The naive CD8 population came from CD45RO-negative cells selected for CCR7, without terminally differentiated effector memory CD45RA+ cells. The assay was immunoSEQ multiplex PCR, and TCRdb's table has in-frame clones only and misses some. The data contain a few hundred thousand clones, over 95% of them singletons. Sequenced input: naive CD8+ T cells sorted from blood. The receptors shown here come from a woman under 40 in good health.

CDR3 region: CASSIEGRAVFPGDTQYF. CDR3 coding DNA: TGTGCCAGTAGTATAGAGGGAAGAGCTGTGTTCCCGGGAGATACGCAGTATTTT. The V and J genes are TRBV19 and TRBJ2-3; D uncertain. The V gene lost 0 bases and the J gene lost 5 bases, with 21 bases spanning the gap. CDR1 is LNHDA, CDR2 SQIVND, per germline (reference sequence). The length of the CDR3 is 18 residues.

The genes are TRBV6-5 and TRBJ1-1; unclear D gene. With 5 bases removed from V and 7 bases from J, the gap between germline ends came to 8 bases. Germline V lookup: CDR1 MNHEY, CDR2 SVGAGI. The CDR3 contains 11 residues. As DNA, the CDR3 is TGTGCCAGCAGTAGCGGGGTTGAAGCTTTCTTT. Residues: CASSSGVEAFF.

V and J are TRBV28 and TRBJ1-2; TRBD1 might be the D (6 bases). CDR1 MDHEN and CDR2 SYDVKM come from the germline V gene. The CDR3 consists of 13 residues. V shed 5 bases and J shed 3 bases, with 10 bases lying between them. For the CDR3, the DNA is TGTGCCAGCAGTCCCACAGGGCACTATGGCTACACCTTC. As protein: CASSPTGHYGYTF.

The chain recombines TRBV29-1 with TRBJ2-7; TRBD2 matches at 9 bases. This CDR3 has 14 residues. Germline loops: CDR1 SQVTM, CDR2 ANQGSEA. V gave up 4 bases and J gave up 1 base; unmatched junction bases: 5. CDR3 nucleotide sequence: TGCAGCGTTGTTCTTGCGGGAGGGTCCTACGAGCAGTACTTC. Protein product: CSVVLAGGSYEQYF.

Notes on this clone: Within the sample, other DNA sequences also encode this same CDR3. The chain links TRBV27 to TRBJ2-7; no clear D gene. Trimming removed 3 bases from V and 4 bases from J, with 10 bases in between. The V gene's germline CDR1 is MNHEY and CDR2 SMNVEV (reference sequence). The CDR3 is made up of 13 amino acids. The CDR3 DNA reads TGTGCCAGCAGTTTGTATCCACCTTACGAGCAGTACTTC. It encodes CASSLYPPYEQYF.

The V call is TRBV14, the J call TRBJ2-2; 8 bases match TRBD2. There are 17 residues in the CDR3. Trimming at V came to 0 bases and at J to 7 bases, leaving 10 bases not matched to a gene. Germline assignment: CDR1 SGHDN and CDR2 FVKESK. CDR3 in amino acids: CASSQDLQRESVGELFF. CDR3 bases: TGTGCCAGCAGCCAAGATCTCCAGCGGGAGTCGGTCGGGGAGCTGTTTTTT.

This chain links TRBV27 with TRBJ1-1; 8 nucleotides align to TRBD1. The CDR3 covers 14 residues. With V trimmed by 2 bases and J by 8 bases, 7 bases remained unmatched. Germline V gene lookup returns CDR1 MNHEY and CDR2 SMNVEV (reference sequence). The CDR3 protein is CASSLMGQGAEAFF. The CDR3 DNA follows: TGTGCCAGCAGTTTAATGGGGCAGGGGGCGGAAGCTTTCTTT.

This chain links TRBV13 with TRBJ2-7; either TRBD1 or TRBD2 may fit D (6 bases each). The germline V gene encodes CDR1 PRHDT and CDR2 FYEKMQ (reference sequence). The CDR3 contains 14 residues. V gave up 5 bases and J gave up 2 bases, with 13 bases separating them. The CDR3 loop is CASSPGARAYEQYF. CDR3 nucleotide sequence: TGTGCCAGCAGCCCGGGGGCGCGGGCCTACGAGCAGTACTTC.

This chain uses TRBV19 with TRBJ2-7; D remains ambiguous. Trimming removed 1 base from V and 3 bases from J, with 7 bases in between. Germline CDR1 LNHDA, CDR2 SQIVND (reference sequence). This CDR3 has 13 residues. This chain's CDR3 is CASSIAVYYEQYF. The CDR3 DNA reads TGTGCCAGTAGTATAGCCGTCTACTACGAGCAGTACTTC.

V usage is TRBV6-6 and J usage is TRBJ2-2, with 11 bases matching TRBD2. The CDR3 has 15 amino acids. Germline V gene lookup returns CDR1 MNHNY and CDR2 SVGAGI (reference sequence). Unmatched junction bases numbered 5, after V lost 4 bases and J lost 7 bases. The CDR3 protein is CASSWTSGLVGELFF. CDR3 sequence (DNA): TGTGCCAGCAGTTGGACTAGCGGGCTGGTCGGGGAGCTGTTTTTT.

The chain has TRBV4-1 and TRBJ2-2; 12 bases are shared with TRBD2. CDR3 length: 18 amino acids. With V trimmed by 2 bases and J by 3 bases, 7 bases remained unmatched. The germline V gene has CDR1 MGHRA and CDR2 YSYEKL. DNA of the CDR3: TGCGCCAGCAGCCAACAATCTAGCGGGAGGGCCGACACCGGGGAGCTGTTTTTT. It specifies CASSQQSSGRADTGELFF.

The chain couples TRBV7-9 to TRBJ1-1, with a possible D match to TRBD1 (6 bases). The CDR3 spans 15 residues. The V and J ends lost 8 bases and 4 bases respectively, with 20 bases between them. Germline assignment: CDR1 SEHNR and CDR2 FQNEAQ (reference sequence). This CDR3 is CASRSHPGALTEAFF. The CDR3 DNA reads as TGTGCCAGCCGTAGCCACCCAGGGGCGCTCACTGAAGCTTTCTTT.

This chain connects TRBV20-1 to TRBJ2-1; no reliable D call. CDR1 DFQATT and CDR2 SNEGSKA come from the germline V gene (reference sequence). The CDR3 extends over 11 amino acids. Trimming pared 4 bases from V and 8 bases from J, leaving 9 bases between. CDR3 bases: TGCAGTGCTAATAACGGCTATGAGCAGTTCTTC. Translated: CSANNGYEQFF.

The chain joins TRBV27 to TRBJ1-1; a weak D match, TRBD1 (5 bases). Trimming pared 6 bases from V and 6 bases from J, leaving 14 bases between. Germline CDR1 and CDR2: MNHEY and SMNVEV (reference sequence). This CDR3 has 13 residues. In DNA form, the CDR3 reads TGTGCCAGCAGATGGGGGGGTAACGCTGAAGCTTTCTTT. It is translated as CASRWGGNAEAFF.

This chain's CDR3 is CASSPPSGSFGEQFF. Written as DNA, the CDR3 is TGTGCCAGCAGTCCCCCTAGCGGGAGCTTCGGTGAGCAGTTCTTC. This chain uses TRBV28 with TRBJ2-1, with TRBD2 matching over 10 bases. From germline, CDR1 is MDHEN and CDR2 SYDVKM. This CDR3 has 15 residues. With V trimmed by 5 bases and J by 9 bases, 10 bases remained unmatched.